Following are 22 T cell receptor beta chains from one sample sequenced in a study of blood T cell repertoires in COVID-19. Using immunoSEQ multiplex PCR, the repertoire was profiled, and TCRdb retains in-frame clones only, with some absent. Among approximately 140,000 clones listed, over 75% were seen once. The sequenced material came from peripheral blood. The receptors stem from a man aged 35 to 55 with active or convalescent COVID-19.

The chain uses TRBV5-6 and TRBJ1-2; 9 bases fit TRBD1. This CDR3 comprises 13 residues. V lost 2 bases and J lost 8; bases outside the gene matches: 4. Germline V gene data show CDR1 as SGHDT and CDR2 as YYEEEE. Written as DNA, the CDR3 is TGTGCCAGCAGCTTACGGACAGGGGAAGGCTACACCTTC. This gives the protein CASSLRTGEGYTF.

The CDR3 region is CASSQGPDFNYGYTF. CDR3 sequence (DNA): TGTGCCAGCAGCCAAGGTCCGGACTTTAACTATGGCTACACCTTC. The chain joins TRBV3-1 (or the pseudogene TRBV3-2) to TRBJ1-2; D gene uncertain. Deletions cut 1 base from V and 1 base from J, with 10 bases between. This CDR3 is 15 amino acids long. Germline V gene lookup returns CDR1 LGHDT and CDR2 YNNKEL (reference sequence).

This sequence joins TRBV7-6 and TRBJ1-5, with 8 bases aligning to TRBD1. V trimming: 5 bases; J trimming: 7 bases; junction bases outside the gene matches: 7. Germline V gene data show CDR1 as SGHVS and CDR2 as FNYEAQ. The CDR3 is 14 amino acids. CDR3 region: CASSLDRGDQPQHF. The CDR3 coding sequence is TGTGCCAGCAGCCTAGACAGGGGTGACCAGCCCCAGCATTTT.

This sequence joins TRBV27 and TRBJ1-1; D may be TRBD1 (6 bases). Between the trimmed V and J ends, which lost 3 bases and 10 bases, there was a span of 15 bases. Germline lookup yields CDR1 MNHEY and CDR2 SMNVEV (reference sequence). CDR3 length: 13 amino acids. CDR3 sequence: CASSLGRGAGAFF. CDR3 DNA: TGTGCCAGCAGTTTGGGGCGGGGGGCTGGAGCTTTCTTT.

The chain links TRBV5-1 to TRBJ2-7, with TRBD2 as a possible D gene (5 bases). Germline CDR1 and CDR2: SGHRS and YFSETQ. V was cut by 3 bases and J by 4 bases, with 11 bases left in between. CDR3 length equals 13 residues. The CDR3: CASSWTGSYEQYF. Here the CDR3 DNA reads TGCGCCAGCAGCTGGACGGGGAGTTACGAGCAGTACTTC.

The gene calls are TRBV27 and TRBJ1-4, with D hard to call. Germline V gene data show CDR1 as MNHEY and CDR2 as SMNVEV (reference sequence). The V gene lost 8 bases and the J gene lost 8 bases, with 15 bases spanning the gap. This CDR3 region has 13 residues. The CDR3 sequence: CASRGWVREKLFF. CDR3 DNA: TGTGCCAGCCGAGGGTGGGTTAGGGAAAAACTGTTTTTT.

The chain employs TRBV25-1 and TRBJ2-2, with D possibly TRBD2 on 5 matching bases. The CDR3 runs to 16 residues. V dropped 6 bases and J dropped 1 base, with 15 bases sitting between them. Germline CDR1 and CDR2: MGHDK and SYGVNS. CDR3 protein: CASRGTPAENTGELFF. The CDR3 coding sequence is TGTGCCAGCAGGGGAACTCCAGCGGAGAACACCGGGGAGCTGTTTTTT.

The chain employs TRBV5-1 and TRBJ1-2; 9 positions match TRBD1. CDR3 size: 16 residues. The germline V gene has CDR1 SGHRS and CDR2 YFSETQ. The V segment lost 4 bases and the J segment 2 bases; nucleotides outside the gene matches: 9. The CDR3: CASSQGQGTQNYGYTF. The CDR3 DNA reads as TGCGCCAGCAGCCAGGGACAGGGTACTCAAAACTATGGCTACACCTTC.

The V and J genes are TRBV5-1 and TRBJ2-7; a possible D gene is TRBD1 (6 bases). This CDR3 comprises 14 residues. Deletions cut 4 bases from V and 2 bases from J, with 13 bases between. Germline CDR1 reads SGHRS; CDR2 reads YFSETQ. This CDR3 reads CASSATGQTYEQYF. Here the CDR3 DNA reads TGCGCCAGCAGCGCGACAGGACAAACCTACGAGCAGTACTTC. The whole variable domain, remainder taken from reference TRBV5-1 and TRBJ2-7, is KAGVTQTPRYLIKTRGQQVTLSCSPISGHRSVSWYQQTPGQGLQFLFEYFSETQRNKGNFPGRFSGRQFSNSRSEMNVSTLELGDSALYLCASSATGQTYEQYFGPGTRLTVT.

J is TRBJ2-7 and V is TRBV30; 8 positions agree with TRBD1. The length of the CDR3 is 14 residues. J gave up 3 bases and V 0 bases, and 4 bases lay outside the gene matches. In germline, CDR1 is GTSNPN, CDR2 SVGIG (reference sequence). CDR3 protein: CAWSVGQGGYEQYF. CDR3 in DNA: TGTGCCTGGAGTGTAGGACAGGGCGGCTACGAGCAGTACTTC.

This clone was detected only a few times. The chain uses TRBV6-5 and TRBJ1-3; a weak D match, TRBD1 (6 bases). Trimming took off 7 bases at V and 4 bases at J, with 11 bases between the two ends. The germline CDR1 and CDR2 sequences are MNHEY and SVGAGI. The CDR3 covers 13 residues. The CDR3 DNA reads as TGTGCCAGCAAAGGGACAACCGGAAACACCATATATTTT. Translated: CASKGTTGNTIYF.

The chain uses TRBV27 and TRBJ2-1, with D tentatively TRBD1 (6 bases). V dropped 3 bases and J dropped 13 bases, with 10 bases sitting between them. The CDR3 runs to 11 residues. Germline lookup yields CDR1 MNHEY and CDR2 SMNVEV (reference sequence). CDR3 amino acids: CASSFQGSQFF. The CDR3 DNA reads as TGTGCCAGCAGTTTTCAGGGGTCCCAGTTCTTC.

The V and J genes are TRBV10-3 and TRBJ1-1; D is possibly TRBD1 (5 bases). Germline assignment: CDR1 ENHRY and CDR2 SYGVKD. This CDR3 contains 14 residues. The V end lost 2 bases, the J end lost 4 bases, and 11 bases lay between the germline ends. CDR3 nucleotide sequence: TGTGCCATCAGTGAGAAGGGGTTAGCCACTGAAGCTTTCTTT. Its translation is CAISEKGLATEAFF.

The chain couples TRBV4-2 to TRBJ2-3, with TRBD2 matching over 10 bases. Germline V lookup: CDR1 LGHNA, CDR2 YNFKEQ. The CDR3 is made up of 19 amino acids. The J segment lost 4 bases and the V segment lost 1 base, leaving 14 bases of the junction unmatched. The CDR3 loop reads CASSQAPPAGGPVSDTQYF. The CDR3 DNA is TGTGCCAGCAGCCAAGCACCCCCAGCGGGGGGGCCGGTTTCAGATACGCAGTATTTT.

J is TRBJ1-6 and V is TRBV7-2; 9 positions agree with TRBD1. This CDR3 contains 15 residues. Germline trimming cut 3 bases from V and 9 bases from J; bases unmatched to any gene: 6. Germline CDR1 reads SGHTA; CDR2 reads FQGNSA. The CDR3 sequence: CASSFGQGRSSPLHF. The CDR3 DNA reads as TGTGCCAGCAGCTTCGGACAGGGGAGATCTTCACCCCTCCACTTT.

The chain employs TRBV28 and TRBJ1-1; possibly TRBD1 for D (5 bases). Between the trimmed V and J ends, which lost 1 base and 8 bases, there was a span of 17 bases. The V gene's germline CDR1 is MDHEN and CDR2 SYDVKM. The CDR3 has 15 amino acids. The DNA for the CDR3 is TGTGCCAGCAGTTTATCCGTCCCGGGACGGGGGGAAGCTTTCTTT. It translates to CASSLSVPGRGEAFF.

This clone was recorded once. This chain links TRBV3-1 (or the pseudogene TRBV3-2) with TRBJ2-7; 10 bases match TRBD1. CDR1 is LGHDT, CDR2 YNNKEL, per germline (reference sequence). The CDR3 runs to 15 residues. After removal of 4 bases from V and 5 bases from J, the junction contained 8 bases not matched to a gene. The CDR3 protein is CASSPRDRGWDEQYF. CDR3 nucleotide sequence: TGTGCCAGCAGCCCTCGGGACAGGGGCTGGGACGAGCAGTACTTC.

The J gene is TRBJ2-1, the V gene TRBV9; the match to TRBD2 covers 9 bases. CDR3 size: 15 residues. V lost 4 bases and J lost 10; bases outside the gene matches: 12. In germline, CDR1 is SGDLS, CDR2 YYNGEE. CDR3 sequence (DNA): TGTGCCAGCAGCCCCCTGGGCGGGGGGGCCGTGGAGCAGTTCTTC. Its translation: CASSPLGGGAVEQFF.

V is TRBV29-1 and J is TRBJ1-5, with 10 bases that match TRBD1. This CDR3 spans 16 amino acids. CDR1 is SQVTM and CDR2 is ANQGSEA in the germline V gene. Germline trimming cut 4 bases from V and 1 base from J; bases unmatched to any gene: 7. CDR3 sequence (DNA): TGCAGCGTTGTGCTGGACAGGGGGGTAAGCAATCAGCCCCAGCATTTT. Its translation is CSVVLDRGVSNQPQHF. Based on the CDR3 plus reference TRBV29-1 and TRBJ1-5, the full variable domain is SAVISQKPSRDICQRGTSLTIQCQVDSQVTMMFWYRQQPGQSLTLIATANQGSEATYESGFVIDKFPISRPNLTFSTLTVSNMSPEDSSIYLCSVVLDRGVSNQPQHFGDGTRLSIL.

Concerning this clone: The junction departs from the called germline gene at one end, perhaps through a read error. J is TRBJ2-1 and V is TRBV3-1 (or the pseudogene TRBV3-2), with D uncertain. Germline CDR1 is LGHDT and CDR2 is YNNKEL (reference sequence). The CDR3 runs 12 residues. Written as DNA, the CDR3 is TGTGCCAGCAGCCAAGAAAGTTGGCAGAAGATCTTC. It encodes CASSQESWQKIF.

The DNA for the CDR3 is TGTGCCAGCAGCGCAACAGGGGTGGATACGCAGTATTTT. This gives the protein CASSATGVDTQYF. The rearrangement joins TRBV7-3 to TRBJ2-3; 7 nucleotides line up with TRBD1. Germline trimming cut 5 bases from V and 6 bases from J; bases unmatched to any gene: 5. The length of the CDR3 is 13 residues. Per germline, CDR1 SGHTA and CDR2 FQGTGA.

The chain combines TRBV27 with TRBJ2-3, with 7 nucleotides matching TRBD2. The CDR3 is made up of 15 amino acids. Germline values: CDR1 MNHEY, CDR2 SMNVEV (reference sequence). J was trimmed by 3 bases and V by 5 bases; bases with no gene match: 8. CDR3 residues: CASSPLAVLTDTQYF. The CDR3 DNA sequence: TGTGCCAGCAGTCCCCTAGCGGTTCTAACAGATACGCAGTATTTT.